This TCR beta chain was captured in a study of post-analysis software for immune sequencing data. The wider study: Included among the disease courses, which were recorded for the cohort, were relapsing-remitting, secondary progressive and progressive-relapsing multiple sclerosis. Regarding the study as a whole: Compared with controls, patients had more of roughly five TRBV segments, including TRBV5-6, TRBV5-1 and TRBV20-1. Pronounced co-clustering by F measure was evident among identically batched samples. Relative to controls, patients with multiple sclerosis showed significantly lower normalized Chao1 diversity.

Trimming took off 0 bases at V and 3 bases at J, with 9 bases between the two ends. The CDR3 spans 14 residues. In germline, CDR1 is MNHEY, CDR2 SVGEGT. With respect to this clonotype: Its antigen remains unidentified.

Prepared libraries of TCR beta cDNA carried unique molecular identifiers. Yield was roughly 0.5 million cDNA molecules from approximately 0.91 to 9.4 million T cells. TCRdb independently ran MiXCR on the PCR reads; one entry per CDR3 protein. Of roughly 800,000 distinct CDR3 sequences listed, roughly 27% were seen once; the top ten hold around 0.56%. V usage is TRBV6-2 or TRBV6-3 and J usage is TRBJ2-7; D is uncertain. This TCR derives from a girl aged 10 to 17 with multiple sclerosis. Sequencing used blood. The CDR3 reads CASSYSASFYEQYF. The CDR3 nucleotides read TGTGCCAGCAGTTACTCGGCCAGTTTCTACGAGCAGTACTTC.